Listed here are 13 T cell receptor beta chains from one sample, sequenced in a study of T cell responses to AZD1222 COVID-19 vaccine. TCRdb's table, derived via immunoSEQ multiplex PCR, lists solely in-frame clones and lacks some. The sample includes 90,000 to 150,000 clones, around 84% seen only once; the top ten take approximately 7.5%. The material sequenced was peripheral blood, taken on day 0 of AZD1222 vaccination. The receptors stem from an adult in good health.

This chain links TRBV20-1 with TRBJ2-5; no clear D. There are 15 residues in the CDR3. The germline V gene has CDR1 DFQATT and CDR2 SNEGSKA (reference sequence). V was cut by 6 bases and J by 2 bases, with 19 bases left in between. CDR3: CSASQPVGRQETQYF. The CDR3, as DNA: TGCAGTGCCAGTCAGCCCGTGGGCAGACAAGAGACCCAGTACTTC.

The gene calls are TRBV12-3 or TRBV12-4 and TRBJ2-7, with a weak D call TRBD2 (5 bases). V dropped 8 bases and J dropped 2 bases, with 13 bases sitting between them. The CDR3 length is 13 residues. The CDR3 here is CASSGSKAYEQYF. In DNA form, the CDR3 reads TGTGCCAGCTCGGGGTCTAAGGCCTACGAGCAGTACTTC.

CDR3 sequence: CASSQDLRGRGNTIYF. The CDR3 DNA is TGTGCCAGCAGCCAAGATCTGAGGGGTCGTGGAAACACCATATATTTT. The V call is TRBV3-1 (or the pseudogene TRBV3-2), the J call TRBJ1-3; a weak D match, TRBD1 (5 bases). The germline V gene encodes CDR1 LGHDT and CDR2 YNNKEL (reference sequence). Trimming took 0 bases from V and 3 from J, leaving 12 bases between them. The CDR3 sequence is 16 residues long.

The chain carries TRBV5-6 and TRBJ1-4, with D hard to call. Looked up from germline, CDR1 is SGHDT and CDR2 is YYEEEE. The V and J ends lost 6 bases and 0 bases respectively, with 12 bases between them. The CDR3 has 15 residues. The CDR3, as DNA: TGTGCCAGCAATACCTTTAGTGCAACTAATGAAAAACTGTTTTTT. Amino acids: CASNTFSATNEKLFF.

The chain combines TRBV11-2 with TRBJ1-4; perhaps TRBD1 as D (5 bases). V lost 3 bases and J 8 bases, leaving 16 bases between the germline ends. The CDR3 covers 15 residues. The V gene's germline CDR1 is SGHAT and CDR2 FQNNGV. Here the CDR3 reads CASSFRKEGWEKLFF. CDR3 nucleotides: TGTGCCAGCAGCTTCCGAAAGGAGGGGTGGGAAAAACTGTTTTTT.

V usage is TRBV9 and J usage is TRBJ2-5; D is uncertain. V lost 4 bases, J lost 5 bases, and 15 bases lay in between. CDR1 is SGDLS, CDR2 YYNGEE, per germline. The CDR3 consists of 14 residues. The CDR3 DNA reads TGTGCCAGCAGCTCCAGGATGGCCGCGGAGACCCAGTACTTC. This sequence encodes CASSSRMAAETQYF.

This clone is classed as medium-sized. This chain links TRBV19 with TRBJ1-5, with 11 nucleotides matching TRBD1. V trimming: 4 bases; J trimming: 4 bases; junction bases outside the gene matches: 6. CDR1 and CDR2 (germline): LNHDA, SQIVND (reference sequence). The CDR3 covers 16 residues. CDR3 amino acids: CASSKPRDRGNQPQHF. CDR3 DNA: TGTGCCAGTAGTAAGCCCCGGGACAGGGGGAATCAGCCCCAGCATTTT.

The rearrangement joins TRBV9 to TRBJ2-5; D uncertain. Germline V gives CDR1 SGDLS, CDR2 YYNGEE. The CDR3 covers 14 residues. V lost 3 bases and J 4 bases, leaving 13 bases between the germline ends. The CDR3 loop is CASSAQSDGETQYF. The CDR3, as DNA: TGTGCCAGCAGCGCCCAGAGCGACGGAGAGACCCAGTACTTC.

The CDR3 protein is CASSQSSGNTEAFF. The CDR3 nucleotides read TGCGCCAGCAGTCAATCCTCGGGCAACACTGAAGCTTTCTTT. The chain uses TRBV23-1 and TRBJ1-1, with unresolved D. TRBV23-1 falls under the ORF class, with uncertain function. V lost 0 bases and J 2 bases, leaving 7 bases between the germline ends. This CDR3 has 14 residues.

This sequence joins TRBV12-3 or TRBV12-4 and TRBJ2-5; D remains unclear. V was trimmed by 7 bases and J by 2 bases, leaving 11 bases between them. The CDR3 has 13 residues. CDR3 nucleotide sequence: TGTGCCAGCAACTCCCCCCCTCAAGAGACCCAGTACTTC. It specifies CASNSPPQETQYF.

The chain carries TRBV6-5 and TRBJ2-5; D may be TRBD2 (5 bases). Germline V gives CDR1 MNHEY, CDR2 SVGAGI. The CDR3 runs to 16 residues. The germline V and J ends were trimmed by 0 bases and 4 bases, with 15 bases remaining between them. CDR3 DNA sequence: TGTGCCAGCAGTTACTCGATGGGAGCCTTGGGAGAGACCCAGTACTTC. This codes for CASSYSMGALGETQYF.

The chain couples TRBV19 to TRBJ2-4; perhaps D is TRBD1 or TRBD2 (6 bases each). Germline-derived CDR1 and CDR2 are LNHDA and SQIVND (reference sequence). The CDR3 covers 15 residues. The germline V and J ends were trimmed by 3 bases and 8 bases, with 17 bases remaining between them. The CDR3 bases are TGTGCCAGTAGTATGGAAACAGGGAGGTGGGACATTCAGTACTTC. Amino acids: CASSMETGRWDIQYF.

The rearrangement joins TRBV28 to TRBJ2-7; weak D call: TRBD1 (5 bases). The CDR3 has 14 amino acids. V lost 3 bases and J lost 6, with 15 bases in between. Germline lookup yields CDR1 MDHEN and CDR2 SYDVKM. CDR3 protein: CASSLLRALSEQYF. The CDR3 DNA sequence: TGTGCCAGCAGTTTGCTCAGGGCGTTAAGCGAGCAGTACTTC.